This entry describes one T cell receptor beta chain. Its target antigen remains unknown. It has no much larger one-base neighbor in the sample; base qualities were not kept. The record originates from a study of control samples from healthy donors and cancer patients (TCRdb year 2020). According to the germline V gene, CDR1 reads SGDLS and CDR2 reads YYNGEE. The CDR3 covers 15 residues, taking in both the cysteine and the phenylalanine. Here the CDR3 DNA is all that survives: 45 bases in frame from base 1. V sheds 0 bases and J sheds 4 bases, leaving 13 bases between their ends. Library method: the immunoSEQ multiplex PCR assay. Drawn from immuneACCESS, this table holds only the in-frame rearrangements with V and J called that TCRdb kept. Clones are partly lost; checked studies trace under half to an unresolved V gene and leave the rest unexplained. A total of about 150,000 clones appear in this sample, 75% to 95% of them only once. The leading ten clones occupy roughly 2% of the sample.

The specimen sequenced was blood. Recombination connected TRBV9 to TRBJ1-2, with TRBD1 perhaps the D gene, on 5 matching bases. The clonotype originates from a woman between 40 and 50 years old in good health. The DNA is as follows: TGTGCCAGCAGCGTAGTGGCGGGGGAGTCCTATGGCTACACCTTC. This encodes CASSVVAGESYGYTF.